The sequence of this T cell receptor beta chain was determined in a study of early T cells in non-severe SARS-CoV-2 infection. TCRdb fed the 5' RACE reads into MiXCR, producing one record per CDR3 protein. The sample yields more than 80,000 distinct CDR3 sequences, about 15% seen once. Unmatched junction bases numbered 2, after V lost 1 base and J lost 8 bases. CDR3 length: 13 residues. Germline lookup yields CDR1 SGHVS and CDR2 FQNEAQ. V gene TRBV7-8 combines with J gene TRBJ2-1; 7 nucleotides agree with TRBD2. The material sequenced was whole blood. This sequence originates from an adult who was a healthcare worker with PCR-confirmed SARS-CoV-2 infection or an uninfected control (not recorded which). The CDR3 loop reads CASSLGLADEQFF. DNA of the CDR3: TGTGCCAGCAGCTTAGGACTAGCCGATGAGCAGTTCTTC.